This T cell receptor beta chain was identified during a study of OX40 agonist ivuxolimab in advanced cancers. About the full investigation: Ivuxolimab, which targeted the costimulatory receptor OX40 (CD134), was an agonistic, fully human IgG2 monoclonal antibody. Partial responses occurred in three dose-escalation patients: two with cutaneous melanoma and one with hepatocellular carcinoma. The paper covers the monotherapy dose-escalation part of the phase I ivuxolimab trial, which included N ≈ 50 patients. Peripheral TCRbeta sequencing aimed to test whether ivuxolimab altered TCR sequence diversity and caused clonal T-cell expansion. Of the roughly 52 dose-escalation patients, hepatocellular carcinoma was present in approximately 20, melanoma in roughly 15, renal cell carcinoma in 9 and head and neck cancer in 9. Prior anti-PD-1, anti-PD-L1 or anti-CTLA-4 therapy was permitted, and checkpoint inhibitors had been received by about 44% of dose-escalation patients. Intravenous ivuxolimab was administered to patients every 2 weeks at six dose levels: 0.01, 0.1, 0.3, 1.5, 3 and 10 mg/kg. The dose-escalation cohort was roughly 87% male with a mean age of approximately 60 years, ranging from about 20 to 85.

Patients with a history of autoimmune disease or receiving systemic immunosuppression were excluded from the trial. Peripheral blood for TCR sequencing was drawn from every dose cohort at baseline, at cycle 4 day 1 and at cycle 7 day 1. The samples were drawn from a first-in-human, open-label, multicenter phase I dose-escalation trial of ivuxolimab. Adults with locally advanced or metastatic melanoma, renal cell carcinoma, hepatocellular carcinoma or head and neck squamous cell carcinoma were enrolled in the trial. Before TCR sequencing, CD4+ T cells and CD8+ T cells were sorted from peripheral blood as separate populations. Genomic DNA was extracted from sorted cells for sequencing of the TCRbeta CDR3 region. The immunoSEQ Assay was used to sequence the TCRbeta CDR3 regions. Sourced from immuneACCESS, this table was stored by TCRdb with only in-frame sequences that have V and J called. A share of the clones is absent; for the studies checked, an unresolved V gene accounts for under half, and the remainder has no known explanation. The sample table records roughly 75,000 clones; just over 85% of these occur just once. Approximately 2.8% of the sample goes to the ten largest clones.

Results and caveats for the whole study, not just this receptor: The antigen specificity of the clonally expanded peripheral T cells was not determined. After ivuxolimab, more expanded clones were found on average in CD8+ T cells than in CD4+ T cells. Low levels of normalized T-cell clonal expansion were also seen in some patients who did not respond. In partial responders in the 0.1-3.0 mg/kg groups, normalized peripheral clonal expansion was found to be among the lowest, especially among CD8+ T cells. At doses of 0.1 to 3.0 mg/kg, clonal expansion of both CD4+ and CD8+ blood T cells was observed from baseline to week 6.

Concerning this clone itself: The target of this receptor is not known. No base-level quality is on record; no much larger clone is a single base apart.

The TCR comes from an adult with an advanced solid tumor such as melanoma, head and neck, liver or kidney cancer. Sample: CD4+ or CD8+ T cells sorted from blood, taken in a trial of the OX40 agonist ivuxolimab.

CDR3 region: CASTNSGDGSNYGYTF. At the DNA level, the sequence is TGTGCCAGCACGAACTCAGGGGACGGGAGTAACTATGGCTACACCTTC. The rearranged segments are TRBV28 and TRBJ1-2; TRBD1 could be the D gene, as 6 bases match. The CDR3 holds 16 amino acids from the cysteine to the phenylalanine. Just CDR3 DNA is preserved here, 48 bases in frame from base 1. The germline V gene encodes CDR1 MDHEN and CDR2 SYDVKM. V loses 7 bases, J loses 1 base, and the germline ends lie 19 bases apart.